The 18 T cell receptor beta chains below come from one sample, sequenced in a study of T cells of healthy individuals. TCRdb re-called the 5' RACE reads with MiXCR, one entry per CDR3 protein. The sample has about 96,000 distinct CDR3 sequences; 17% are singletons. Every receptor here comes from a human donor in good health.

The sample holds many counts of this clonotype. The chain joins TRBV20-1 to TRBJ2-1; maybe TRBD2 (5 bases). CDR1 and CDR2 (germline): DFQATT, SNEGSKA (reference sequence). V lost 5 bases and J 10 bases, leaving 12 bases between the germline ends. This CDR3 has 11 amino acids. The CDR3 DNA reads TGCAGTGCTGCTACTAGGTTCGAGCAGTTCTTC. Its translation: CSAATRFEQFF.

CDR3 sequence: CASSRWGQSSEAFF. Written as DNA, the CDR3 is TGCGCCAGCAGCCGGTGGGGGCAGAGCTCTGAAGCTTTCTTT. The genes are TRBV5-1 and TRBJ1-1, with D perhaps TRBD1 (6 bases). Germline V CDR1 and CDR2: SGHRS, YFSETQ. V lost 4 bases and J 6 bases, leaving 16 bases between the germline ends. CDR3 length: 14 residues.

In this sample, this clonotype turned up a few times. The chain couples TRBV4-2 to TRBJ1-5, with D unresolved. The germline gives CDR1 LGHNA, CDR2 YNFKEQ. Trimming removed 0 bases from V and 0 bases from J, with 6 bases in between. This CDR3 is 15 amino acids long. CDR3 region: CASSQDWDSNQPQHF. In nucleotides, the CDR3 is TGTGCCAGCAGCCAAGACTGGGATAGCAATCAGCCCCAGCATTTT.

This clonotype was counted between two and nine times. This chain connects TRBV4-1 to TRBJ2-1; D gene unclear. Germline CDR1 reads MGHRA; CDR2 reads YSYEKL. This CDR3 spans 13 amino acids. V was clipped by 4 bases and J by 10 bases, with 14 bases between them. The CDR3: CASSLSSRDEQFF. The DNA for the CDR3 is TGCGCCAGCAGCCTGAGTTCTAGAGACGAGCAGTTCTTC.

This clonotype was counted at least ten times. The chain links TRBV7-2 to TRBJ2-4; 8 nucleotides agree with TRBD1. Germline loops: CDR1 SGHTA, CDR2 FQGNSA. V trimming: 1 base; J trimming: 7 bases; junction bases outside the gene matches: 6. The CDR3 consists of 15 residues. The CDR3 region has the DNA TGTGCCAGCAGCTTAGTTGCGACAGGGGAGAACATTCAGTACTTC. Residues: CASSLVATGENIQYF.

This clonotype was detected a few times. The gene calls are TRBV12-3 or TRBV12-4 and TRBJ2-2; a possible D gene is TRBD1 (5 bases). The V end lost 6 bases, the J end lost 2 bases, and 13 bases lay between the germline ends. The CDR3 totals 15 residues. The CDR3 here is CASSPQTVNTGELFF. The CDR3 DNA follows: TGTGCCAGCAGCCCTCAGACAGTTAACACCGGGGAGCTGTTTTTT.

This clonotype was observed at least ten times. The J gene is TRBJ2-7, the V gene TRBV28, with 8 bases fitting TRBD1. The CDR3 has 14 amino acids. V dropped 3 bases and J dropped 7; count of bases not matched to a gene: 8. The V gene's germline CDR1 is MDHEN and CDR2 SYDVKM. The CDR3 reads CASSFGTGVKEQYF. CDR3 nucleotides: TGTGCCAGCAGTTTTGGGACAGGCGTTAAGGAGCAGTACTTC.

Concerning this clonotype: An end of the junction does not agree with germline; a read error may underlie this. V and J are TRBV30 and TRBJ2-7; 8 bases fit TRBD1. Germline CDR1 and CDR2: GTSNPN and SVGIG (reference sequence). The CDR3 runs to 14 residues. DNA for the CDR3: TGTGCCTGGAGTGAGGGACAGGAGTTCTACGAGAAGTACTTC. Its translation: CAWSEGQEFYEKYF.

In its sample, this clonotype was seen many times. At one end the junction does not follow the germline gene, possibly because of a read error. The DNA of the CDR3 is TGTGCTAGCAGCTTTGGGCTAGCGGCCTACAATGAGCAGTTCTTC. Amino acid sequence: CASSFGLAAYNEQFF. The V and J genes are TRBV7-7 and TRBJ2-1, with 7 bases fitting TRBD2. This CDR3 has 15 residues. Germline V gives CDR1 SSHAT, CDR2 FNYEAQ (reference sequence). Based on the CDR3 plus reference TRBV7-7 and TRBJ2-1, the full variable domain is GAGVSQSPRYKVTKRGQDVTLRCDPISSHATLYWYQQALGQGPEFLTYFNYEAQPDKSGLPSDRFSAERPEGSISTLTIQRTEQRDSAMYRCASSFGLAAYNEQFFGPGTRLTVL.

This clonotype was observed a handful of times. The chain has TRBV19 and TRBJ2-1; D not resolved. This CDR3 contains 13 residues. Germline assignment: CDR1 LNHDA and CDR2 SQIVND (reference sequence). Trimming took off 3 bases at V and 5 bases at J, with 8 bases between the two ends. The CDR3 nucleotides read TGTGCCAGTAGTATGTGGCCAAACAATGAGCAGTTCTTC. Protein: CASSMWPNNEQFF.

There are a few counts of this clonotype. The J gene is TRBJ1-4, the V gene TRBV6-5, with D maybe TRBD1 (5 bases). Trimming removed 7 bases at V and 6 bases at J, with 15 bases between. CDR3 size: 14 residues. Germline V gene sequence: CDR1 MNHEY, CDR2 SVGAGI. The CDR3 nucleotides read TGTGCCAGCACGGGACTTTCTCGCCATGAAAAACTGTTTTTT. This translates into CASTGLSRHEKLFF.

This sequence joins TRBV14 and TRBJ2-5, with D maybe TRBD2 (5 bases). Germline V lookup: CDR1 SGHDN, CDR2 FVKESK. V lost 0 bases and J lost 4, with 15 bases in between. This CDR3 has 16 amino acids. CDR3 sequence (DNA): TGTGCCAGCAGCCAAGATAAGGACTTCTGGGGAGAGACCCAGTACTTC. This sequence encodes CASSQDKDFWGETQYF.

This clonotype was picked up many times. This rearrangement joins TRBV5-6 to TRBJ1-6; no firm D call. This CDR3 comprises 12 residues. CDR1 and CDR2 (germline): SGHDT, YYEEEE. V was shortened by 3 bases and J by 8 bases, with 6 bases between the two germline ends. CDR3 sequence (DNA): TGTGCCAGCAGCTCTTCATATTCACCCCTCCACTTT. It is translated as CASSSSYSPLHF.

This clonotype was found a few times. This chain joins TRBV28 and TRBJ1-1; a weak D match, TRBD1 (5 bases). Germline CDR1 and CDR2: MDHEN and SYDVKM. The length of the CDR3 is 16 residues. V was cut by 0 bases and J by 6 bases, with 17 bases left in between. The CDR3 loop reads CASSLWVGAGSPEAFF. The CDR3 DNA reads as TGTGCCAGCAGTTTATGGGTCGGGGCAGGGAGCCCTGAAGCTTTCTTT.

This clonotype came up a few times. This CDR3 is CAIRDGELFF. The CDR3 nucleotides read TGTGCCATCAGGGACGGGGAGCTGTTTTTT. The rearrangement uses TRBV10-3 and TRBJ2-2; unclear D gene. Trimming took 6 bases from V and 7 from J, leaving 3 bases between them. CDR3 length equals 10 residues. Germline V gene data show CDR1 as ENHRY and CDR2 as SYGVKD.

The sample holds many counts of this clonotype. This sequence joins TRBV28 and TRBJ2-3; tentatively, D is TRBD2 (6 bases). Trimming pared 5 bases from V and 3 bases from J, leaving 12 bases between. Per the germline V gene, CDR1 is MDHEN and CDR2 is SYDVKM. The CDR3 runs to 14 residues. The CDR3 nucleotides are TGTGCCAGCAGTCCTCTGACTAGTACAGATACGCAGTATTTT. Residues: CASSPLTSTDTQYF.

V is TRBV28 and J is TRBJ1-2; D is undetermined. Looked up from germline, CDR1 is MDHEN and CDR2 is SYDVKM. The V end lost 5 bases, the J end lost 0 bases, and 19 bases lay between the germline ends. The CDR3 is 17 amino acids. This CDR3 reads CASSPEPGWASNYGYTF. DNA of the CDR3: TGTGCCAGCAGTCCCGAGCCGGGGTGGGCATCTAACTATGGCTACACCTTC.

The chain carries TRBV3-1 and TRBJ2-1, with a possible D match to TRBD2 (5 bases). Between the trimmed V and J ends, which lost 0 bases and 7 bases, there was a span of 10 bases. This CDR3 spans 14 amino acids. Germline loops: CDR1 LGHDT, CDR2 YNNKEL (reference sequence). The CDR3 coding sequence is TGTGCCAGCAGCCAAGAATTGAGGGAGAATGAGCAGTTCTTC. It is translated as CASSQELRENEQFF.